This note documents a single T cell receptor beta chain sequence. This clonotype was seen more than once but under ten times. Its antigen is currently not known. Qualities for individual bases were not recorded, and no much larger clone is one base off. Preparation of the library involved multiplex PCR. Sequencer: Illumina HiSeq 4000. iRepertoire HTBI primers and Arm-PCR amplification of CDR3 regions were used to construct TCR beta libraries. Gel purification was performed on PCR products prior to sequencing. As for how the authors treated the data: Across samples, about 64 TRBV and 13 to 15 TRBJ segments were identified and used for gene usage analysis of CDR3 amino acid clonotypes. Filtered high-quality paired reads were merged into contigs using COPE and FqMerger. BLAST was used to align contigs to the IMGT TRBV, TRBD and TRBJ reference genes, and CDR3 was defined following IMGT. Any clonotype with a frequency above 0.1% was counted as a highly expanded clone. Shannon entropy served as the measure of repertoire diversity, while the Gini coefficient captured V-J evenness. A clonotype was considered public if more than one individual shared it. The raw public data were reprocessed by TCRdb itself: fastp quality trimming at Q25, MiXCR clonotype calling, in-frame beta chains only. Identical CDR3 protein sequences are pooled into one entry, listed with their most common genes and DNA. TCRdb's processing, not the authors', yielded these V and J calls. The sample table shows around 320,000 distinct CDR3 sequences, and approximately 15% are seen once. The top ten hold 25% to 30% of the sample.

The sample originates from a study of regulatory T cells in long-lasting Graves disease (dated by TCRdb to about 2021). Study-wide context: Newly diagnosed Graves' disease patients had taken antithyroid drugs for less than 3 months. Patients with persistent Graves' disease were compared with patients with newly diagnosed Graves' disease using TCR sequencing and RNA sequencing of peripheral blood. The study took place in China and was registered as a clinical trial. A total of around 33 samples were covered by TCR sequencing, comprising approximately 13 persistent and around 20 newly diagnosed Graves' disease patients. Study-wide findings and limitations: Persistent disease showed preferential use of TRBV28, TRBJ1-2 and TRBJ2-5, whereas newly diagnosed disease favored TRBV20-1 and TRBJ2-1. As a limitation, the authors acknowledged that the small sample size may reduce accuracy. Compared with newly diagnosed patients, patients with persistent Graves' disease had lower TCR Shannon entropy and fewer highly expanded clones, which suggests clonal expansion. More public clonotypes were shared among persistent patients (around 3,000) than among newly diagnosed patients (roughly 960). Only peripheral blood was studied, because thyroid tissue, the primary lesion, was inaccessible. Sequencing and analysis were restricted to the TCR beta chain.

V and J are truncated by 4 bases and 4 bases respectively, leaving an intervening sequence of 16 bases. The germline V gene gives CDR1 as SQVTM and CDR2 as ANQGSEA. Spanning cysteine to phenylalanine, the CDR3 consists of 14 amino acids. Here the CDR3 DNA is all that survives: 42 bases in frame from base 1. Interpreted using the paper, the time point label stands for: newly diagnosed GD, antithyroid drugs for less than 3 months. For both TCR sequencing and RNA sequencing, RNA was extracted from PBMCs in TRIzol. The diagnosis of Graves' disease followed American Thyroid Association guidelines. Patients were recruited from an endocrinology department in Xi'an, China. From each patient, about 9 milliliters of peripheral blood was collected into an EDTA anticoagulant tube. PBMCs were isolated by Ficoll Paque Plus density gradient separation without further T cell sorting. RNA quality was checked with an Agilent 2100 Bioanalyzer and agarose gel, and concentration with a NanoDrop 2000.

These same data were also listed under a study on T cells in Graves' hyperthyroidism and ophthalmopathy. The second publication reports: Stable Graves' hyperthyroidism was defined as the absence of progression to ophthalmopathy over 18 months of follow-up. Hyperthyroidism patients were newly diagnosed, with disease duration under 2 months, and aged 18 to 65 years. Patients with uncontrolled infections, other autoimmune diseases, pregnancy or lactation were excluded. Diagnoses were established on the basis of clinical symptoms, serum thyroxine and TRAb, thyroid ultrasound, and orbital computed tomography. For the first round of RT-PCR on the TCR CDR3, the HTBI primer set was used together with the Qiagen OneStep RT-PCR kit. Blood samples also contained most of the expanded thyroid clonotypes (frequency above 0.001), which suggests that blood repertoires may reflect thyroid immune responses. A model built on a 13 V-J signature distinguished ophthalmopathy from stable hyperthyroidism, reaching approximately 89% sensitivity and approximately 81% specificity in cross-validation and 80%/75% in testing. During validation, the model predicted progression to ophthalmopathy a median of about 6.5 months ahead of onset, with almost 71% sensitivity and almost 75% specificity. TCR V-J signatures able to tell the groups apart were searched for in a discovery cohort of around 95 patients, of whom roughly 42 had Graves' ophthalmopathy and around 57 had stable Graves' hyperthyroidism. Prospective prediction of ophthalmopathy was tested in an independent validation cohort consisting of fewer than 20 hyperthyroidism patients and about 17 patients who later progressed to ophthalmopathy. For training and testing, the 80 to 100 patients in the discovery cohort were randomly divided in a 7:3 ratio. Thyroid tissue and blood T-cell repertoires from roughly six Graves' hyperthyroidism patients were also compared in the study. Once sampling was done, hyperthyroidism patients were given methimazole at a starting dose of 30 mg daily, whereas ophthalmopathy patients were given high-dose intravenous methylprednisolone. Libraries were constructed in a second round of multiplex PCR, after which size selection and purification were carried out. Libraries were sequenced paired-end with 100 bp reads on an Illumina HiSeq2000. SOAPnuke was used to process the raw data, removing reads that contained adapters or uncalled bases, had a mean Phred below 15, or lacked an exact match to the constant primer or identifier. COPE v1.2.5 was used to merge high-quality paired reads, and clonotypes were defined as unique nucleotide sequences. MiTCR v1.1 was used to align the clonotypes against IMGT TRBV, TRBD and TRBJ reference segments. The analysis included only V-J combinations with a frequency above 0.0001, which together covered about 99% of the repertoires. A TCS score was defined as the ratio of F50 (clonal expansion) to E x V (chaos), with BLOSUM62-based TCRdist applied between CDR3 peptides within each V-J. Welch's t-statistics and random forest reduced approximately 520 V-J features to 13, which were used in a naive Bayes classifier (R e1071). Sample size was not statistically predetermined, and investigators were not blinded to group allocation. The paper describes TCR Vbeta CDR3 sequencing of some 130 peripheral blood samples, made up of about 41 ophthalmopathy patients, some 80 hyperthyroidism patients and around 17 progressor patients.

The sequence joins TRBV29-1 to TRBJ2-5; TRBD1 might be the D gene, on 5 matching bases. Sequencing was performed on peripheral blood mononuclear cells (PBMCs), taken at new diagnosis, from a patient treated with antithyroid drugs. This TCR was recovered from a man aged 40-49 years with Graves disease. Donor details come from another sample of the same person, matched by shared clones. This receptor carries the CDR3 CSVGVGALGETQYF. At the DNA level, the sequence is TGCAGCGTTGGGGTAGGGGCCTTGGGAGAGACCCAGTACTTC.